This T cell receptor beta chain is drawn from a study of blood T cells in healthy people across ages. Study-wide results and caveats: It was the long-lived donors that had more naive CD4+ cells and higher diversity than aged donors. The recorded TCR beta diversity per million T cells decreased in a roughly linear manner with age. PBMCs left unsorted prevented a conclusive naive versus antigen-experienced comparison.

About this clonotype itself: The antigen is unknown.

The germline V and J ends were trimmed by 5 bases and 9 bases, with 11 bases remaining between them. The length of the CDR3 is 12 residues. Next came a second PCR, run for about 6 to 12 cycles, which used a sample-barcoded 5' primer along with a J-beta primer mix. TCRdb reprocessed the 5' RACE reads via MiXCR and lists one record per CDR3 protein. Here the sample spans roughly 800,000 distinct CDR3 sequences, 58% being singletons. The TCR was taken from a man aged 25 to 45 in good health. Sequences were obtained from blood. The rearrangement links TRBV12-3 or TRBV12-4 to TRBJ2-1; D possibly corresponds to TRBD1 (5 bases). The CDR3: CASSADKAEQFF. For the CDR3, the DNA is TGTGCCAGCAGTGCGGACAAAGCTGAGCAGTTCTTC.